The entry below gives a single T cell receptor beta chain sequence along with its context. Its antigen remains unidentified. This sample also contains other DNA sequences that code for the same CDR3. Each replicate PCR on the sorted subsets used approximately 180 ng DNA (around 30,000 T cell genomes). Sequenced by immunoSEQ multiplex PCR; TCRdb stores in-frame clones only, minus some. The sample consists of 1.5 million to 2.5 million clones, less than 95% of them appearing once. The sample originates from a study of shared clonotypes between healthy human individuals. Positive CCR7 selection of CD45RO-negative cells yielded the naive CD8 cells, and terminally differentiated effector memory CD45RA+ cells were excluded. Overall study findings and caveats: Sampling covered nothing but blood. Tissue TCR repertoires likely differ from those found in blood.

CDR3 size: 13 residues. Trimming pared 0 bases from V and 8 bases from J, leaving 10 bases between. The germline gives CDR1 MNHEY, CDR2 SVGAGI. The chain joins TRBV6-5 to TRBJ1-1; the D gene is possibly TRBD1 (5 bases). This receptor was taken from a man aged 18 to 35 in good health. Sequenced material: naive CD8+ T cells sorted from blood. The CDR3 loop is CASSYSEGIEAFF. In DNA form, the CDR3 reads TGTGCCAGCAGTTACTCCGAGGGGATAGAAGCTTTCTTT.